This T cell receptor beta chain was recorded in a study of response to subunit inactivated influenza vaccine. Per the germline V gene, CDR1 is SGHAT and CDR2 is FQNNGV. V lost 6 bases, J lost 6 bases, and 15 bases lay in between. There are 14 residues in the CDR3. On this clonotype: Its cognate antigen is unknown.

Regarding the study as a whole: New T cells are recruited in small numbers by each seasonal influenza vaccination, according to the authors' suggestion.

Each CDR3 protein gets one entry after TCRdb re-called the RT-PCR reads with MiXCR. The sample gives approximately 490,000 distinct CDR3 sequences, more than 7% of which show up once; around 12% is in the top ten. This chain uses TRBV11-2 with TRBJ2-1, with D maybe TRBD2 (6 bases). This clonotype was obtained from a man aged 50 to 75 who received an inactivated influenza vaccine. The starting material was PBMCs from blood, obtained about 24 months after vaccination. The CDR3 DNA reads TGTGCCAGCAGGCCCGGTTCCGGGGGCAATGAGCAGTTCTTC. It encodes CASRPGSGGNEQFF.